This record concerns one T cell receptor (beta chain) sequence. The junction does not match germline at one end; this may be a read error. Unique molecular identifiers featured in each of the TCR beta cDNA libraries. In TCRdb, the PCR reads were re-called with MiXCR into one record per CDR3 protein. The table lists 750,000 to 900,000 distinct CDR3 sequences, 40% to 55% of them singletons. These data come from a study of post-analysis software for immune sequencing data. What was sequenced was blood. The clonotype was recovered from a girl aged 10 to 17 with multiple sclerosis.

This CDR3 reads CTSSPWGISPLEQYF. The CDR3 DNA sequence: TGTACCAGCAGTCCATGGGGGATTTCTCCACTGGAGCAGTACTTC. V and J are TRBV6-6 and TRBJ2-5; D tentatively reads TRBD1 or TRBD2 (5 bases each). There are 15 residues in the CDR3. Germline V lookup: CDR1 MNHNY, CDR2 SVGAGI (reference sequence).